The 4 T cell receptor beta chains listed next were all sequenced from one sample in a study of T cells after somatic rescue of genetic block (dated by TCRdb to the early 2020s). Preparation of the library involved the immunoSEQ multiplex PCR assay. Drawn from immuneACCESS, this table holds only the in-frame rearrangements with V and J called that TCRdb kept. Clones are partly lost; checked studies trace under half to an unresolved V gene and leave the rest unexplained. This sample is represented by around 67,000 clones; roughly 91% of them were singletons. Clones ranked in the top ten supply approximately 3% of the sample. Sequences were obtained from peripheral blood mononuclear cells (PBMCs). The receptors originated from a man aged 25 to 40.

V and J are TRBV5-1 and TRBJ2-7; the match to TRBD1 covers 9 bases. The CDR3 is 15 residues long. Germline CDR1 is SGHRS and CDR2 is YFSETQ. V trimming: 1 base; J trimming: 3 bases; junction bases outside the gene matches: 5. CDR3 DNA: TGCGCCAGCAGCTTGACCGGGACAGGGCACTACGAGCAGTACTTC. This encodes CASSLTGTGHYEQYF. The entire variable domain, with the rest obtained from reference TRBV5-1 and TRBJ2-7, is as follows: KAGVTQTPRYLIKTRGQQVTLSCSPISGHRSVSWYQQTPGQGLQFLFEYFSETQRNKGNFPGRFSGRQFSNSRSEMNVSTLELGDSALYLCASSLTGTGHYEQYFGPGTRLTVT.

J is TRBJ2-7 and V is TRBV6-6; D possibly corresponds to TRBD1 (5 bases). CDR3 length: 14 residues. Trimming took 4 bases from V and 3 from J, leaving 13 bases between them. Germline CDR1 MNHNY, CDR2 SVGAGI (reference sequence). The CDR3 here is CASSFGQGDYEQYF. The CDR3 bases are TGTGCCAGCAGTTTTGGGCAGGGCGACTACGAGCAGTACTTC.

The V and J genes are TRBV6-1 and TRBJ1-5; D not certain. The V end was cut by 1 base, the J end by 10 bases, with 8 bases between. This CDR3 spans 12 amino acids. Per the germline V gene, CDR1 is MNHNS and CDR2 is SASEGT. The CDR3 DNA sequence: TGTGCCAGCAGTGAAGTAATACACCCCCAGCATTTT. It codes for CASSEVIHPQHF.

The chain carries TRBV7-9 and TRBJ2-5; TRBD1 might be the D (5 bases). TRBJ2-7 explains the end of the DNA better; the J call may be wrong. The CDR3 consists of 15 residues. Germline CDR1 and CDR2: SEHNR and FQNEAQ (reference sequence). The DNA of the CDR3 is TGTGCCAGCAGCTTAGGCCAGGGTATGATTTACGAGCAGTACTTC. This sequence encodes CASSLGQGMIYEQYF.